The clone carrying this T cell receptor beta chain was seen at least ten times. The antigen remains undetermined. This specimen belongs to a study of identical twins. Each CDR3 protein gets one entry after TCRdb re-called the 5' RACE reads with MiXCR. The table shows 400,000 to 500,000 distinct CDR3 sequences, with roughly an eighth occurring only once. The CDR3 loop spans 14 amino acids. Germline CDR1 is SQVTM and CDR2 is ANQGSEA. J gave up 3 bases and V 5 bases, and 7 bases lay outside the gene matches. All donors comprised healthy Caucasians. Study-wide points: Modelling underestimated the level of out-of-frame TCR alpha sharing observed in monozygotic twins.

This sample was also put to use in a study of yellow fever vaccine responses in identical twins.

The V call is TRBV29-1, the J call TRBJ2-1; the match to TRBD1 covers 7 bases. Sequenced material: CD4+ T cells sorted from blood. The receptor was isolated from a woman between 18 and 29 years old in good health. The CDR3 nucleotides read TGCAGCGTTCTAGGGGGCACCGACTACAATGAGCAGTTCTTC. Encoded protein: CSVLGGTDYNEQFF.